This T cell receptor beta chain is from a study of blood T cell repertoires in COVID-19. In the authors' workflow: Scientists estimated how many nucleated cells there were by amplifying reference gene primers. Measured with immunoSEQ multiplex PCR; TCRdb has only the in-frame clones, and not every one. V and J calls and clone size are those listed in that table; D and trimming were worked out from the DNA. The sample lists over 110,000 clones; more than 75% were seen once. The CDR3 runs 13 residues. Germline V gives CDR1 MNHEY, CDR2 SMNVEV (reference sequence). With 6 bases clipped from V and 4 bases from J, the junction kept 4 bases outside the gene matches. In its sample, this clone was seen a few times.

This receptor was taken from a man older than 75 with acute or convalescent COVID-19. The sample taken for sequencing was peripheral blood. The chain is built from TRBV27 and TRBJ2-5; 8 bases match TRBD1. CDR3 nucleotides: TGTGCCAGCAGCTCCCAGGGGGCAGAGACCCAGTACTTC. Encoded protein: CASSSQGAETQYF.